The following is a T cell receptor beta chain sequence with its context. Authors' analysis steps: Amplification of reference gene primers provided the estimated nucleated cell counts. The protocol was immunoSEQ multiplex PCR, while the TCRdb copy is restricted to in-frame clones and leaves out a portion. The D gene and trimming were derived from the DNA, and the V and J assignments and clone size from that table. The top ten clones hold 0.75% to 1% of a sample with over 200,000 clones, about 88% of them seen once. The data were obtained in a study of blood T cell repertoires in COVID-19. In the study overall: There were acute and convalescent COVID-19 samples, and they came from the United States, Italy and Spain. PBMCs, B-cell-depleted T cells, or T cells were the source of the cDNA or gDNA that made up the material.

V lost 4 bases and J lost 1, with 10 bases in between. The CDR3 has 14 residues. The germline CDR1 and CDR2 sequences are SNHLY and FYNNEI. The chain employs TRBV2 and TRBJ1-1; maybe TRBD1 (5 bases). Sequenced sample: peripheral blood. The source is a woman in her forties who had recovered from COVID-19. CDR3 bases: TGTGCCAGCAGTGGACAGATTACGAACACTGAAGCTTTCTTT. Amino acid sequence: CASSGQITNTEAFF.